This T cell receptor beta chain derives from a study of blood T cell repertoires in COVID-19. The wider study: COVID-19 samples collected from the United States, Italy and Spain covered acute and convalescent phases. T cells, B-cell-depleted T cells, or PBMCs provided the cDNA or gDNA that served as material.

Germline CDR1 is SEHNR and CDR2 is FQNEAQ (reference sequence). The V segment lost 1 base and the J segment 6 bases; nucleotides outside the gene matches: 10. The CDR3 is made up of 17 amino acids. The authors' processing: Reference gene primers were amplified, and this amplification served to estimate nucleated cell counts. Only in-frame clones appear in the TCRdb table, and some are missing; sequencing was by immunoSEQ multiplex PCR. That table furnishes V, J and clone size, whereas the DNA furnished D and trimming. Of roughly 76,000 clones in the sample, about nine tenths were seen once. The clonotype was recovered from a woman older than 75 with active or convalescent COVID-19. Sequencing was carried out using peripheral blood. The genes are TRBV7-9 and TRBJ2-1; 9 bases line up with TRBD2. This CDR3 reads CASSLGGRASGANEQFF. The DNA of the CDR3 is TGTGCCAGCAGCTTAGGGGGTCGGGCTAGCGGGGCCAATGAGCAGTTCTTC.